The 18 T cell receptor beta chains below all came from one sample that was sequenced in a study of tumor-infiltrating lymphocytes in primary liver carcinoma. Total RNA (around 510 ng) served as template for TCR beta cDNA synthesis primed by a constant-region primer. Three rounds of nested multiplex PCR with slightly modified ARM-PCR produced TCR beta libraries. The first two PCR rounds, around 10 cycles each, used TRBV1-TRBV30 forward primers and a C-beta reverse primer. TCRdb reanalysed the multiplex PCR reads using MiXCR and keeps one entry per CDR3 protein. The table includes some 20,000 distinct CDR3 sequences, roughly 79% detected once. Bulk tissue was left unsorted, and RNA and DNA were co-extracted from about 19-30 mg of it. Sample: liver tumor tissue from sampling region 4. Stated subset: tumor region T4, right-lateral pole. These receptors were collected from a woman in her thirties with primary liver carcinoma and hepatitis B virus infection.

On this clonotype: This may be a read error, as it is one base from a much larger clone. This chain uses TRBV4-1 with TRBJ2-1, with 11 bases aligning to TRBD2. V lost 2 bases, J lost 9 bases, and 9 bases stayed unmatched. The CDR3 runs to 16 residues. In germline, CDR1 is MGHRA, CDR2 YSYEKL. CDR3 coding DNA: TGCGCCAGCAGCCAATCCGGGACTAGCGGTGACATTGAGCAGTTCTTC. Translated: CASSQSGTSGDIEQFF.

This clonotype was seen more than once but under ten times. This may arise from a read error, as a much more abundant clone is one base away. The V and J genes are TRBV2 and TRBJ1-1; D call uncertain. This CDR3 spans 15 amino acids. The germline V gene encodes CDR1 SNHLY and CDR2 FYNNEI. Trimming removed 3 bases at V and 1 base at J, with 12 bases between. CDR3 nucleotides: TGTGCCAGCAGTGACCTATGGGTATCGAACACTGAAGCTTTCTTT. It codes for CASSDLWVSNTEAFF. The variable domain in full, with the rest retrieved from reference TRBV2 and TRBJ1-1, is EPEVTQTPSHQVTQMGQEVILRCVPISNHLYFYWYRQILGQKVEFLVSFYNNEISEKSEIFDDQFSVERPDGSNFTLKIRSTKLEDSAMYFCASSDLWVSNTEAFFGQGTRLTVV.

A note on this clonotype: One end of the junction is discordant with germline, which a read error may explain. The rearrangement uses TRBV29-1 and TRBJ2-1, with D possibly being TRBD1 (6 bases). The CDR3 sequence is 14 residues long. Per the germline V gene, CDR1 is SQVTM and CDR2 is ANQGSEA. The CDR3 spells CNAATGVRSNEQFF. The CDR3 DNA reads as TGCAACGCCGCGACAGGAGTAAGATCCAATGAACAGTTCTTC.

With respect to this clonotype: The junction and the germline gene differ at one end; a read error may be behind it. J is TRBJ2-7 and V is TRBV4-2; 8 nucleotides align to TRBD1. Germline values: CDR1 LGHNA, CDR2 YNFKEQ. This CDR3 spans 18 amino acids. Written as DNA, the CDR3 is TGTGCCAGCAGCCAGGAACATCTAGTACAGGGGGGACCGCGCCAGCAGTGCTTC. This codes for CASSQEHLVQGGPRQQCF.

This chain uses TRBV12-3 or TRBV12-4 with TRBJ2-7; D remains unclear. The CDR3 loop spans 15 amino acids. V lost 8 bases and J lost 5, with 22 bases in between. CDR3 residues: CASLQSCTQSHEQYF. The CDR3, as DNA: TGTGCCAGCCTACAATCCTGTACACAGAGTCACGAGCAGTACTTC.

On this clonotype: A much larger clone lies a single base off, so this may be a read error. The gene calls are TRBV9 and TRBJ2-7; 8 nucleotides line up with TRBD2. This CDR3 has 12 residues. Germline CDR1 is SGDLS and CDR2 is YYNGEE. V was pared by 10 bases and J by 6 bases, with 9 bases of the junction left unmatched. This CDR3 reads CAGHIAGREQYF. The DNA for the CDR3 is TGTGCCGGTCATATAGCGGGACGCGAGCAGTACTTC.

This clonotype appeared once. A read error is likely, as this CDR3 ends without the conserved phenylalanine or tryptophan. The chain uses TRBV12-3 or TRBV12-4 and TRBJ2-1, with TRBD2 matching over 12 bases. CDR3 length: 15 residues. CDR3 sequence reads: CASIDPLAGGNKQFL. Here the CDR3 DNA reads TGTGCCAGCATCGATCCACTAGCGGGGGGCAATAAGCAGTTCCTC.

Note on this clonotype: One junction end does not reproduce the germline sequence, and a read error may be involved. The chain uses TRBV7-8 and TRBJ1-5; D might be TRBD1 (6 bases). Germline lookup yields CDR1 SGHVS and CDR2 FQNEAQ. CDR3 size: 14 residues. The CDR3 nucleotides are TGTGCCATCAGCTTATCACAGGGCACTCAGCCACAGCATTTT. Amino acid sequence: CAISLSQGTQPQHF.

Turning to this clonotype: Given a much more abundant clone one base away, this may be a read error. The chain carries TRBV9 and TRBJ1-1; TRBD1 might be the D (5 bases). Germline values: CDR1 SGDLS, CDR2 YYNGEE. The ends were cut back, 0 bases at V and 2 bases at J, with 11 bases in the middle. The CDR3 runs 15 residues. The CDR3 sequence: CASSVAGRGNTEAFF. CDR3 DNA: TGTGCCAGCAGCGTAGCTGGTAGGGGAAACACTGAAGCTTTCTTT. The variable domain in full, completed from reference TRBV9 and TRBJ1-1, reads DSGVTQTPKHLITATGQRVTLRCSPRSGDLSVYWYQQSLDQGLQFLIQYYNGEERAKGNILERFSAQQFPDLHSELNLSSLELGDSALYFCASSVAGRGNTEAFFGQGTRLTVV.

As to this clonotype: The junction differs from germline at one of its ends, possibly a read error. V usage is TRBV20-1 and J usage is TRBJ2-1; the match to TRBD2 covers 8 bases. Looked up from germline, CDR1 is DFQATT and CDR2 is SNEGSKA (reference sequence). The CDR3 has 17 amino acids. The CDR3 region has the DNA TGCAGTACTAGAGACTCCCGTGGGACTAGTGGGAGCTATGAGCAGTTCTTC. The encoded protein is CSTRDSRGTSGSYEQFF.

This clonotype has only one observation. This CDR3 is missing its conserved last phenylalanine or tryptophan, likely due to a read error. The limits of the CDR3 on the DNA are not certain, so only TCRdb's listed CDR3 is given. The rearrangement uses TRBV4-3 and TRBJ2-1. The germline V gene encodes CDR1 LGHNA and CDR2 YSLEER. Ends included, the CDR3 has 14 residues. The CDR3: CASSHTELVNEQSS.

This clonotype has more than one count but fewer than ten. One end of the junction fails to match germline, which may point to a read error. V is TRBV10-3 and J is TRBJ2-5; no clear D. The CDR3 runs 15 residues. Looked up from germline, CDR1 is ENHRY and CDR2 is SYGVKD. The CDR3 region has the DNA TGTGCTATCAGTGAGTCGGCTAACAGACAAGATACCCAGTACTTC. It is translated as CAISESANRQDTQYF.

As regards this clonotype: This may arise from a read error, as a much more abundant clone is one base away. The chain links TRBV7-8 to TRBJ2-7; D uncertain. The J call is uncertain, as TRBJ2-1 better fits the DNA end. CDR1 is SGHVS, CDR2 FQNEAQ, per germline. The CDR3 is 18 residues long. The CDR3 loop reads CASSSGRGRAMSSCEQFF. The CDR3 DNA is TGTGCCAGCAGCTCGGGTCGCGGTCGTGCTATGAGCTCCTGCGAGCAGTTCTTC.

V gene TRBV7-9 combines with J gene TRBJ2-7; 9 nucleotides match TRBD2. The CDR3 extends over 17 amino acids. Germline lookup yields CDR1 SEHNR and CDR2 FQNEAQ (reference sequence). The CDR3 DNA sequence: TGTACCATCAGCTTACCGGCGGGGGGGCGAGCTTCATACGAGCAGTACTTC. It translates to CTISLPAGGRASYEQYF.

As for this clonotype: One junction end does not reproduce the germline sequence, and a read error may be involved. The V gene is TRBV29-1, the J gene TRBJ2-1; D call uncertain. The CDR3 covers 14 residues. CDR1 and CDR2 from the germline V gene are SQVTM and ANQGSEA. The CDR3 spells CSAAGPVGYNEQFF. CDR3 sequence (DNA): TGCAGCGCCGCCGGGCCAGTGGGCTACAATGAACAGTTCTTC.

The genes are TRBV6-5 and TRBJ2-6, with 9 bases matching TRBD1. The V gene end was trimmed by 7 bases and the J gene end by 8 bases; junction bases not matched to a gene: 18. CDR1 is MNHEY and CDR2 is SVGAGI in the germline V gene. The CDR3 contains 18 residues. The CDR3 here is CASKTYRGRISGTNVLTF. In nucleotides, the CDR3 is TGTGCCAGCAAGACATACAGGGGGCGCATCTCTGGAACCAACGTCCTGACTTTC.

V and J are TRBV6-1 and TRBJ2-1; D not resolved. Trimming took 2 bases from V and 3 from J, leaving 5 bases between them. In germline, CDR1 is MNHNS, CDR2 SASEGT. There are 13 residues in the CDR3. CDR3 coding DNA: TGTGCCAGCAGTGAAAAGGACTACAATGAGCAGTTCTTC. As protein: CASSEKDYNEQFF.

A word on this clonotype: Its ends do not fully match the called genes, so a read error is possible. V usage is TRBV6-5 and J usage is TRBJ2-2; a possible D gene is TRBD1 (8 bases). The germline V gene encodes CDR1 MNHEY and CDR2 SVGAGI. This CDR3 region has 15 residues. CDR3 nucleotide sequence: TGTGTCAGCAGTCCGAGGACAGGGTTCACCGGGGGGCTGCTTTTT. This gives the protein CVSSPRTGFTGGLLF.